This T cell receptor (beta chain) comes out of a study of prognosis after radiotherapy for stage I lung cancer. Whole-study context: The patient group consisted of 10 to 15 men and 5 to 7 women whose ages spanned roughly 53 to 90, median about 74 years. SBRT radiotherapy used 3 to 5 fractions and a biologically effective dose of at least 100 Gy.

Turning to this clonotype: As yet, its antigen is unknown. A far larger clone differs by one base, so this is likely a read error.

Template was genomic DNA; TCR beta CDR3 amplified in two multiplex PCR rounds. Primers specific to each TRBV and TRBJ gene were used in first-round PCR. TCRdb re-derived calls from the multiplex PCR reads in MiXCR, one entry per CDR3 protein. This repertoire shows some 60,000 distinct CDR3 sequences, roughly 29% found once; its top ten account for around 8%. Study-level results: The tumor specificity of expanded TCR clones remained undetermined.

This CDR3 contains 14 residues. Trimming took off 5 bases at V and 1 base at J, with 8 bases between the two ends. Per germline, CDR1 MNHEY and CDR2 SVGEGT. The chain is built from TRBV6-2 or TRBV6-3 and TRBJ2-2; D unclear. This clonotype was obtained from a donor over 45 with non-small cell lung cancer. The source material was PBMCs, sampled before or after stereotactic body radiation therapy (not recorded which). This CDR3 reads CASSRTGNTGELFF. The CDR3 nucleotides are TGTGCCAGCAGTCGGACGGGGAACACCGGGGAGCTGTTTTTT.